A selection of T cell receptor beta chains follows, all from one sample in a study of T cell responses to AZD1222 COVID-19 vaccine. Clones were read by immunoSEQ multiplex PCR, and TCRdb kept only the in-frame ones, dropping some. Of about 150,000 clones listed, around 87% were seen once; the top ten hold about a tenth. The sequenced sample was peripheral blood, obtained 28 days after the second AZD1222 dose. These TCRs come from an adult who received the AZD1222 COVID-19 vaccine. Each CDR3 is given with its conserved first and last residue. Each record gives: V gene, CDR3 length, J gene, D gene, clone size, CDR3 protein, CDR3 DNA. A D gene is named only where the DNA matches it firmly. Clone size is not always given. Where it is, it says once, few, many or a class for expanded clones.

V gene: TRBV21-1
CDR3 length: 19
J gene: TRBJ1-1
D gene: NA
clone size: NA
CDR3 protein: CASSKAVDGTATMNTEAFF
CDR3 DNA: TGTGCCAGCAGCAAAGCGGTTGACGGGACAGCAACAATGAACACTGAAGCTTTCTTT

V gene: TRBV5-1
CDR3 length: 15
J gene: TRBJ2-3
D gene: NA
clone size: NA
CDR3 protein: CASRSVPGPADTQYF
CDR3 DNA: TGCGCCAGCAGGTCCGTCCCAGGGCCCGCAGATACGCAGTATTTT

V gene: TRBV18
CDR3 length: 15
J gene: TRBJ2-2
D gene: TRBD2
clone size: NA
CDR3 protein: CASSRDSGSRGELFF
CDR3 DNA: TGTGCCAGCTCACGTGATAGCGGGAGCCGCGGGGAGCTGTTTTTT

V gene: TRBV5-6
CDR3 length: 14
J gene: TRBJ2-5
D gene: TRBD1
clone size: NA
CDR3 protein: CASSLGTGEETQYF
CDR3 DNA: TGTGCCAGCAGCCTAGGGACAGGGGAAGAGACCCAGTACTTC

V gene: TRBV7-3
CDR3 length: 13
J gene: TRBJ2-1
D gene: NA
clone size: NA
CDR3 protein: CASSSSGPGEQFF
CDR3 DNA: TGTGCCAGCAGCTCCTCCGGACCGGGTGAGCAGTTCTTC

V gene: TRBV29-1
CDR3 length: 16
J gene: TRBJ1-1
D gene: NA
clone size: NA
CDR3 protein: CSVERGAASLNTEAFF
CDR3 DNA: TGCAGCGTTGAGCGGGGGGCCGCAAGTTTGAACACTGAAGCTTTCTTT

V gene: TRBV4-1
CDR3 length: 16
J gene: TRBJ1-1
D gene: TRBD1
clone size: NA
CDR3 protein: CASTTGTGRLLAEAFF
CDR3 DNA: TGCGCCAGCACAACCGGGACAGGGAGGTTATTAGCTGAAGCTTTCTTT

V gene: TRBV6-5
CDR3 length: 15
J gene: TRBJ2-5
D gene: NA
clone size: NA
CDR3 protein: CASSPLAAGRETQYF
CDR3 DNA: TGTGCCAGCAGCCCACTAGCCGCGGGTCGAGAGACCCAGTACTTC

V gene: TRBV28
CDR3 length: 14
J gene: TRBJ2-7
D gene: TRBD2
clone size: NA
CDR3 protein: CASTNSGNSYEQYF
CDR3 DNA: TGTGCCAGCACCAATAGCGGGAATTCCTACGAGCAGTACTTC

V gene: TRBV6-2/TRBV6-3
CDR3 length: 12
J gene: TRBJ1-5
D gene: NA
clone size: NA
CDR3 protein: CASSRGSQPQHF
CDR3 DNA: TGTGCCAGCAGTAGAGGATCTCAGCCCCAGCATTTT

V gene: TRBV27
CDR3 length: 13
J gene: TRBJ2-1
D gene: NA
clone size: NA
CDR3 protein: CASSLTAFYEQFF
CDR3 DNA: TGTGCCAGCAGTTTAACAGCGTTCTATGAGCAGTTCTTC

V gene: TRBV15
CDR3 length: 14
J gene: TRBJ1-3
D gene: NA
clone size: NA
CDR3 protein: CATSRDTGGNTIYF
CDR3 DNA: TGTGCCACCAGCAGAGATACGGGAGGAAACACCATATATTTT

V gene: TRBV28
CDR3 length: 16
J gene: TRBJ2-1
D gene: TRBD2
clone size: NA
CDR3 protein: CASSPGGGRNYNEQFF
CDR3 DNA: TGTGCCAGCAGTCCCGGGGGCGGGAGGAATTACAATGAGCAGTTCTTC

V gene: TRBV28
CDR3 length: 15
J gene: TRBJ1-2
D gene: NA
clone size: NA
CDR3 protein: CASSLVIEVPYGYTF
CDR3 DNA: TGTGCCAGCAGTTTGGTTATCGAGGTCCCTTATGGCTACACCTTC

V gene: TRBV11-3
CDR3 length: 14
J gene: TRBJ2-1
D gene: TRBD2
clone size: NA
CDR3 protein: CASSLTSGSREQFF
CDR3 DNA: TGTGCCAGCAGCTTGACTAGCGGGAGCCGGGAGCAGTTCTTC

V gene: TRBV7-2
CDR3 length: 16
J gene: TRBJ2-1
D gene: TRBD2
clone size: NA
CDR3 protein: CASSLRTSGRANEQFF
CDR3 DNA: TGTGCCAGCAGCCTTCGGACTAGCGGGAGGGCCAATGAGCAGTTCTTC

V gene: TRBV7-2
CDR3 length: 12
J gene: TRBJ2-1
D gene: NA
clone size: NA
CDR3 protein: CASSTLRGEQFF
CDR3 DNA: TGTGCCAGCAGTACACTTCGGGGTGAGCAGTTCTTC

V gene: TRBV24-1
CDR3 length: 15
J gene: TRBJ2-1
D gene: NA
clone size: NA
CDR3 protein: CATSDPQTRLDEQFF
CDR3 DNA: TGTGCCACCAGTGACCCCCAAACTAGGTTAGATGAGCAGTTCTTC

V gene: TRBV28
CDR3 length: 16
J gene: TRBJ2-2
D gene: TRBD2
clone size: NA
CDR3 protein: CASSFGTSGSTGELFF
CDR3 DNA: TGTGCCAGCAGTTTCGGGACTAGCGGTTCAACCGGGGAGCTGTTTTTT

V gene: TRBV18
CDR3 length: 14
J gene: TRBJ2-3
D gene: NA
clone size: NA
CDR3 protein: CASSPGTMGDTQYF
CDR3 DNA: TGTGCCAGCTCACCCGGGACGATGGGGGATACGCAGTATTTT

V gene: TRBV18
CDR3 length: 18
J gene: TRBJ2-1
D gene: TRBD2
clone size: few
CDR3 protein: CASSTRKEREGRSNEQFF
CDR3 DNA: TGTGCCAGCTCAACCAGAAAAGAGCGGGAGGGCCGATCCAATGAGCAGTTCTTC

V gene: TRBV30
CDR3 length: 18
J gene: TRBJ1-2
D gene: NA
clone size: few
CDR3 protein: CAWSGPGHSFSANYGYTF
CDR3 DNA: TGTGCCTGGAGTGGCCCGGGACACTCTTTTTCAGCTAACTATGGCTACACCTTC